Each of the 23 T cell receptor beta chains below was sequenced from the same sample in a study of response to subunit inactivated influenza vaccine (dated by TCRdb to about 2018). Receptor amplification or capture employed RT-PCR. Sequencing relied on an Illumina HiSeq 2500. TCRdb cleaned the public reads at Q25 with fastp, built clones with MiXCR and kept in-frame beta chains. All rows with the same CDR3 protein become a single entry with the most common DNA and genes. This sample comprises approximately 290,000 distinct CDR3 sequences, roughly 20% of them detected only once. About 9.3% of the sample belongs to the ten largest clones. The sample in question was PBMCs from blood, obtained about 20 months after vaccination. The receptors were sampled from a man aged 45-69 years who received an inactivated influenza vaccine. Donor details come from another sample of the same person, matched by shared clones.

The chain has TRBV12-3 or TRBV12-4 and TRBJ2-2, with 8 positions matching TRBD2. The CDR3 is 18 amino acids. Germline trimming cut 5 bases from V and 3 bases from J; bases unmatched to any gene: 14. The CDR3 sequence: CASSPYPGAGGDTGELFF. The DNA of the CDR3 is TGTGCCAGCAGTCCCTACCCCGGGGCGGGGGGAGACACCGGGGAGCTGTTTTTT.

The V gene is TRBV19, the J gene TRBJ1-5; D is perhaps TRBD1 (5 bases). Germline V gene lookup returns CDR1 LNHDA and CDR2 SQIVND (reference sequence). The CDR3 runs to 15 residues. The ends were cut back, 7 bases at V and 7 bases at J, with 20 bases in the middle. CDR3 sequence (DNA): TGTGCCAGTAAACCAGGACACCGAGGAAGGCAGCCCCAGCATTTT. Residues: CASKPGHRGRQPQHF.

V and J are TRBV4-2 and TRBJ2-1; 7 bases line up with TRBD1. Trimming cost V 1 base and J 8 bases; bases outside gene matches: 8. The CDR3 is 15 amino acids. Germline CDR1 LGHNA, CDR2 YNFKEQ. CDR3 amino acids: CASSQGGGRMHEQFF. For the CDR3, the DNA is TGTGCCAGCAGCCAAGGAGGGGGCAGGATGCATGAGCAGTTCTTC.

The table lists this clonotype with a few counts. One end of the junction does not line up with germline, which may come from a read error. The chain carries TRBV3-1 and TRBJ2-7, with TRBD1 identical over 7 bases. The germline CDR1 and CDR2 sequences are LGHDT and YNNKEL (reference sequence). The CDR3 runs 15 residues. The CDR3 DNA reads TGTGCCAGCACCCAACGAACAGGGGACTCCTACGAGCAGTACTTC. Translated, it gives CASTQRTGDSYEQYF.

The chain uses TRBV4-3 and TRBJ2-2, with 8 bases identical to TRBD1. J lost 4 bases, V lost 2 bases, and 3 bases had no gene match. Germline loops: CDR1 LGHNA, CDR2 YSLEER. There are 15 residues in the CDR3. The CDR3 DNA reads as TGCGCCAGCAGCCAAAAGACAGGGGTCACCGGGGAGCTGTTTTTT. Translated: CASSQKTGVTGELFF.

This chain joins TRBV6-1 and TRBJ2-6; 9 bases align to TRBD2. Germline trimming cut 2 bases from V and 3 bases from J; bases unmatched to any gene: 5. The germline V gene encodes CDR1 MNHNS and CDR2 SASEGT. The CDR3 covers 17 residues. As DNA, the CDR3 is TGTGCCAGCAGTGAACTAGCGGGATCGGGTGGGGCCAACGTCCTGACTTTC. Translating it yields CASSELAGSGGANVLTF.

In this sample, this clonotype turned up a few times. The chain joins TRBV12-3 or TRBV12-4 to TRBJ2-5; TRBD1 matches 9 bases. V dropped 8 bases and J dropped 4; count of bases not matched to a gene: 8. The CDR3 contains 14 residues. As DNA, the CDR3 is TGTGCCAGCGGTCCGGGACAGGGAATAGAGACCCAGTACTTC. The encoded protein is CASGPGQGIETQYF.

The chain combines TRBV7-6 with TRBJ2-1; no reliable D call. CDR3 length: 13 residues. In germline, CDR1 is SGHVS, CDR2 FNYEAQ. V was cut by 5 bases and J by 0 bases, with 5 bases left in between. CDR3 residues: CASSPPSYNEQFF. The CDR3 bases are TGTGCCAGCAGCCCTCCCTCCTACAATGAGCAGTTCTTC.

The rearrangement joins TRBV25-1 to TRBJ2-1, with a possible D match to TRBD1 (6 bases). The CDR3 covers 16 residues. The V end was cut by 7 bases, the J end by 7 bases, with 23 bases between. CDR1 and CDR2 from the germline V gene are MGHDK and SYGVNS. In DNA, the CDR3 is TGTGCCAGCACCGAAGGTGGGGGCCCAACCGGGAATGAGCAGTTCTTC. Translation: CASTEGGGPTGNEQFF. Filled out from reference TRBV25-1 and TRBJ2-1, the complete variable domain reads EADIYQTPRYLVIGTGKKITLECSQTMGHDKMYWYQQDPGMELHLIHYSYGVNSTEKGDLSSESTVSRIRTEHFPLTLESARPSHTSQYLCASTEGGGPTGNEQFFGPGTRLTVL.

The CDR3 spells CASQYGRNTGELFF. CDR3 in DNA: TGTGCCAGCCAATATGGGAGGAACACCGGGGAGCTGTTTTTT. This sequence joins TRBV9 and TRBJ2-2; TRBD2 is a possible D gene (5 bases). Germline values: CDR1 SGDLS, CDR2 YYNGEE. The CDR3 is made up of 14 amino acids. The V gene lost 7 bases and the J gene lost 1 base, with 11 bases spanning the gap.

This chain links TRBV4-3 with TRBJ1-5; D perhaps matches TRBD1 (6 bases). From germline, CDR1 is LGHNA and CDR2 YSLEER. This CDR3 comprises 16 residues. Trimming shortened V by 1 base and J by 3 bases, and 13 bases separated the two germline ends. CDR3 nucleotides: TGCGCCAGCAGCCAAGGGGGCCCGGGGGCCAATCAGCCCCAGCATTTT. This gives the protein CASSQGGPGANQPQHF.

This clonotype has only a few counts. The V and J genes are TRBV7-9 and TRBJ1-1, with D possibly TRBD1 on 6 matching bases. The V gene's germline CDR1 is SEHNR and CDR2 FQNEAQ (reference sequence). The CDR3 spans 13 residues. Trimming removed 5 bases at V and 4 bases at J, with 11 bases between. CDR3 DNA: TGTGCCAGCAGCGGTAGGGGGGTCACTGAAGCTTTCTTT. It yields the protein CASSGRGVTEAFF.

This sequence joins TRBV9 and TRBJ2-5; D ambiguous. V was shortened by 0 bases and J by 0 bases, with 6 bases between the two germline ends. Germline CDR1 is SGDLS and CDR2 is YYNGEE. The CDR3 covers 14 residues. In nucleotides, the CDR3 is TGTGCCAGCAGCGTAGAACTACACCAAGAGACCCAGTACTTC. It codes for CASSVELHQETQYF. Complete variable domain (other parts from reference TRBV9 and TRBJ2-5): DSGVTQTPKHLITATGQRVTLRCSPRSGDLSVYWYQQSLDQGLQFLIQYYNGEERAKGNILERFSAQQFPDLHSELNLSSLELGDSALYFCASSVELHQETQYFGPGTRLLVL.

This clonotype turned up a few times. The gene calls are TRBV20-1 and TRBJ1-2; D might be TRBD1 (6 bases). Germline CDR1 is DFQATT and CDR2 is SNEGSKA (reference sequence). V shed 5 bases and J shed 7 bases, with 14 bases lying between them. The CDR3 length is 12 residues. The CDR3 region has the DNA TGCAGTGCTCGTTTGGGGGGCGTTGGCTACACCTTC. Protein product: CSARLGGVGYTF.

This clonotype was seen many times. The chain employs TRBV12-5 and TRBJ1-1, with 12 bases that match TRBD1. CDR3 length: 15 residues. In germline, CDR1 is LGHNT, CDR2 FRNRAP. V lost 6 bases, J lost 8 bases, and 10 bases stayed unmatched. The CDR3: CASGSGQGAEFEAFF. As DNA, the CDR3 is TGTGCTAGTGGATCGGGACAGGGGGCTGAGTTCGAAGCTTTCTTT.

The sample holds one count of this clonotype. The V gene is TRBV7-8, the J gene TRBJ2-2; a possible D gene is TRBD1 (6 bases). CDR3 length: 14 residues. V was shortened by 4 bases and J by 5 bases, with 11 bases between the two germline ends. Germline values: CDR1 SGHVS, CDR2 FQNEAQ. CDR3 amino acids: CASSWHRVTGELFF. The CDR3 DNA reads TGTGCCAGCAGCTGGCACAGGGTTACCGGGGAGCTGTTTTTT.

The chain carries TRBV28 and TRBJ1-4; D ambiguous. The germline CDR1 and CDR2 sequences are MDHEN and SYDVKM. The CDR3 has 14 amino acids. Trimming left V 7 bases short and J 6 bases short, with 15 bases between. CDR3 loop: CASNRDPGYEKLFF. CDR3 DNA: TGTGCCAGCAATCGCGACCCGGGGTATGAAAAACTGTTTTTT.

The chain combines TRBV15 with TRBJ1-1; the match to TRBD1 covers 8 bases. The germline V gene has CDR1 LNHNV and CDR2 YYDKDF (reference sequence). The CDR3 spans 16 residues. With V trimmed by 5 bases and J by 5 bases, 13 bases remained unmatched. As DNA, the CDR3 is TGTGCCACCAGCCGCTTAGCAGGGGGCGAGAATACTGAAGCTTTCTTT. Protein product: CATSRLAGGENTEAFF.

This clonotype showed up just a few times. The J gene is TRBJ1-1, the V gene TRBV28, with 8 bases identical to TRBD1. Germline V gives CDR1 MDHEN, CDR2 SYDVKM. The CDR3 length is 14 residues. Trimming took 7 bases from V and 1 from J; bases not matched to a gene: 5. The CDR3 nucleotides are TGTGCCAGCAAAAACAGGGGGAGGAACACTGAAGCTTTCTTT. It codes for CASKNRGRNTEAFF. Variable domain in full (rest from reference TRBV28 and TRBJ1-1): DVKVTQSSRYLVKRTGEKVFLECVQDMDHENMFWYRQDPGLGLRLIYFSYDVKMKEKGDIPEGYSVSREKKERFSLILESASTNQTSMYLCASKNRGRNTEAFFGQGTRLTVV.

This chain joins TRBV6-2 or TRBV6-3 and TRBJ2-7; maybe TRBD1 (6 bases). The germline V gene has CDR1 MNHEY and CDR2 SVGEGT. The CDR3 consists of 16 residues. V was cut by 5 bases and J by 3 bases, with 20 bases left in between. The CDR3 region is CASSTPDSGYFYEQYF. The CDR3 DNA reads as TGTGCCAGCAGTACCCCGGACAGTGGATACTTCTACGAGCAGTACTTC.

Only a few counts were recorded for this clonotype. The gene calls are TRBV2 and TRBJ2-7, with D possibly being TRBD1 (5 bases). The germline CDR1 and CDR2 sequences are SNHLY and FYNNEI. This CDR3 is 14 amino acids long. Trimming cost V 8 bases and J 2 bases, with 16 bases left between them. The CDR3 DNA reads as TGTGCCAGCCGTGCTGAAATAGGGGCCTACGAGCAGTACTTC. Translated, it gives CASRAEIGAYEQYF.

This clonotype was counted between two and nine times. V gene TRBV6-2 or TRBV6-3 combines with J gene TRBJ2-7, with D perhaps TRBD2 (6 bases). V lost 3 bases, J lost 0 bases, and 12 bases lay in between. The CDR3 covers 15 residues. In germline, CDR1 is MNHEY, CDR2 SVGEGT. CDR3 protein: CASSYWAGISYEQYF. For the CDR3, the DNA is TGTGCCAGCAGTTATTGGGCGGGGATCTCCTACGAGCAGTACTTC.

In its sample, this clonotype was seen many times. A read error may account for a junction end that differs from germline. This rearrangement joins TRBV3-1 to TRBJ1-1; perhaps TRBD1 as D (5 bases). CDR1 is LGHDT, CDR2 YNNKEL, per germline (reference sequence). The CDR3 extends over 13 amino acids. The CDR3 nucleotides read TGTGCCAGCAGACAAGGTCGTCAGGGTCAAGCTTTCTTT. Its translation is CASRQGRQGQAFF.